This T cell receptor beta chain originates from a study of CD8+CD57+ T cells in acquired aplastic anemia. Findings of the study overall: Between patients and controls, twenty-nine CD8+ CDR3 sequences were found in common.

CDR1 and CDR2 (germline): DFQATT, SNEGSKA (reference sequence). The CDR3 is 17 residues long. With 0 bases clipped from V and 3 bases from J, the junction kept 10 bases outside the gene matches. Sequenced patients had shown CD8+CD57+ cell expansion by flow cytometry. The TCR beta profiling, which covered VDJ combination and CDR3 sequence, was carried out using genomic DNA as the template. TCRdb re-analysed the reads in MiXCR, keeping a single row per CDR3 protein. The sample includes about 160,000 distinct CDR3 sequences, 40% to 60% of them seen just once. This clonotype was counted once. What it binds is not known.

The sequenced material came from sorted CD4+, CD8+, or CD8+CD57+ T cells (not recorded which) from PBMCs. This receptor was taken from a human donor with aplastic anemia. This chain links TRBV20-1 with TRBJ2-7; the match to TRBD2 covers 11 bases. In DNA form, the CDR3 reads TGCAGTGCTAGAGATGTCCCCTGGACTAGCGGGCTCTACGAGCAGTACTTC. It yields the protein CSARDVPWTSGLYEQYF.